This T cell receptor (beta chain) was recovered during a study of blood T cell repertoires in COVID-19. Study as a whole: Samples taken during acute and convalescent COVID-19 were collected in the United States, Italy and Spain. The cDNA or gDNA used as material had been derived from T cells, B-cell-depleted T cells, or PBMCs.

CDR3 length equals 15 residues. V was pared by 1 base and J by 4 bases, with 5 bases of the junction left unmatched. Germline CDR1 reads SGHTA; CDR2 reads FQGNSA. Original processing methods: Reference gene primer amplification in the assay estimated nucleated cell counts. Here immunoSEQ multiplex PCR was the method, and the copy in TCRdb shows in-frame clones only, minus some. V and J calls and clone size are given by that table; D and trimming were obtained from the DNA. Found here are 110,000 or so clones, over 75% of them singletons; the top ten hold around 1.5%. This TCR came from a man aged 50 to 60 with acute or convalescent COVID-19. V and J are TRBV7-2 and TRBJ1-2; 8 nucleotides match TRBD1. Input material: peripheral blood. Here the CDR3 reads CASSLGQGAVYGYTF. The CDR3 DNA follows: TGTGCCAGCAGCTTAGGGCAGGGGGCTGTCTATGGCTACACCTTC.